What follows are 25 T cell receptor beta chains derived from one specimen sequenced in a study of CD8+ T cells in alopecia areata. Reverse transcription of extracted RNA yielded cDNA, which provided the sequencing template. This table comes from immunoSEQ multiplex PCR, and its TCRdb copy is limited to in-frame clones, with some not included. Of about 140,000 clones in the sample, around 60% are singletons; the top ten hold about 6%. The input for sequencing was CD4+ T cells sorted from blood, taken at week 0. These TCRs come from a human donor with alopecia areata.

The rearrangement links TRBV4-1 to TRBJ1-2; no reliable D call. The CDR3 runs 14 residues. The ends were cut back, 0 bases at V and 4 bases at J, with 9 bases in the middle. The V gene's germline CDR1 is MGHRA and CDR2 YSYEKL. The CDR3 coding sequence is TGCGCCAGCAGCCAAGATCCGGCAGCCTATGGCTACACCTTC. Protein product: CASSQDPAAYGYTF.

The chain carries TRBV15 and TRBJ2-5; no clear D. The CDR3 is made up of 14 amino acids. Germline V gene data show CDR1 as LNHNV and CDR2 as YYDKDF (reference sequence). V gave up 1 base and J gave up 1 base, with 7 bases separating them. DNA of the CDR3: TGTGCCACCAGCAGAGCGCAAATCCAAGAGACCCAGTACTTC. This encodes CATSRAQIQETQYF.

The V gene is TRBV29-1, the J gene TRBJ2-1; 8 bases line up with TRBD2. In germline, CDR1 is SQVTM, CDR2 ANQGSEA. This CDR3 has 14 residues. V dropped 8 bases and J dropped 4; count of bases not matched to a gene: 10. Here the CDR3 DNA reads TGCAGCACCCAGGGCGGGGGGTCGTACAATGAGCAGTTCTTC. It codes for CSTQGGGSYNEQFF.

The chain has TRBV19 and TRBJ1-5; D is unclear. V was trimmed by 3 bases and J by 5 bases, leaving 5 bases between them. The CDR3 totals 12 residues. Germline assignment: CDR1 LNHDA and CDR2 SQIVND (reference sequence). CDR3: CASSMKDQPQHF. Here the CDR3 DNA reads TGTGCCAGTAGTATGAAAGATCAGCCCCAGCATTTT.

A few counts support this clone. As DNA, the CDR3 is TGTGCCAGCACCCTACAGGAAACCGACGGCTACACCTTC. Translating gives CASTLQETDGYTF. This chain uses TRBV5-6 with TRBJ1-2; possibly TRBD1 for D (5 bases). Trimming shortened V by 6 bases and J by 8 bases, and 17 bases separated the two germline ends. Germline lookup yields CDR1 SGHDT and CDR2 YYEEEE. CDR3 length: 13 residues.

V is TRBV10-2 and J is TRBJ1-2; 7 bases agree with TRBD1. Germline V gives CDR1 WSHSY, CDR2 SAAADI. There are 15 residues in the CDR3. Unmatched junction bases numbered 3, after V lost 0 bases and J lost 2 bases. CDR3 protein: CASSESHRGNYGYTF. The CDR3 nucleotides are TGCGCCAGCAGTGAGTCTCACAGGGGAAACTATGGCTACACCTTC.

V usage is TRBV19 and J usage is TRBJ2-7, with D hard to call. CDR1 is LNHDA, CDR2 SQIVND, per germline (reference sequence). V was cut by 6 bases and J by 3 bases, with 12 bases left in between. The CDR3 contains 13 residues. The chain's CDR3 is CASRWSGFYEQYF. The CDR3, as DNA: TGTGCCAGTAGATGGAGTGGTTTCTACGAGCAGTACTTC. The whole variable domain, filled in from reference TRBV19 and TRBJ2-7, reads DGGITQSPKYLFRKEGQNVTLSCEQNLNHDAMYWYRQDPGQGLRLIYYSQIVNDFQKGDIAEGYSVSREKKESFPLTVTSAQKNPTAFYLCASRWSGFYEQYFGPGTRLTVT.

This clone was detected only a few times. The chain uses TRBV7-8 and TRBJ1-2, with D tentatively TRBD1 (5 bases). Trimming stripped 3 bases from V and 3 bases from J, with 11 bases between. Germline CDR1 reads SGHVS; CDR2 reads FQNEAQ. This CDR3 comprises 14 residues. The CDR3 DNA follows: TGTGCCAGCAGCTTCGGGGACCCCCACTATGGCTACACCTTC. Translated, it gives CASSFGDPHYGYTF.

This clone occurred a few times. The chain recombines TRBV29-1 with TRBJ2-3, with D maybe TRBD2 (6 bases). V lost 6 bases and J 2 bases, leaving 15 bases between the germline ends. This CDR3 comprises 14 residues. Germline lookup yields CDR1 SQVTM and CDR2 ANQGSEA. The CDR3 loop is CSVRGGSFTDTQYF. The CDR3 DNA follows: TGCAGCGTCCGGGGAGGATCATTCACAGATACGCAGTATTTT.

The chain has TRBV6-5 and TRBJ1-5; tentatively, D is TRBD1 (6 bases). V was shortened by 10 bases and J by 4 bases, with 20 bases between the two germline ends. CDR1 is MNHEY, CDR2 SVGAGI, per germline. The CDR3 runs 15 residues. This CDR3 reads CAIGLGAGANQPQHF. The CDR3 nucleotides read TGTGCCATAGGGCTGGGGGCGGGGGCAAATCAGCCCCAGCATTTT.

This chain uses TRBV11-2 with TRBJ2-1; 7 nucleotides line up with TRBD2. Germline CDR1 reads SGHAT; CDR2 reads FQNNGV. The CDR3 totals 15 residues. The V segment lost 5 bases and the J segment 9 bases; nucleotides outside the gene matches: 13. CDR3 region: CASSTDGRLASEQFF. For the CDR3, the DNA is TGTGCCAGCAGCACGGACGGCAGACTAGCATCTGAGCAGTTCTTC.

Only a few counts were recorded for this clone. This sequence joins TRBV30 and TRBJ2-5, with no clear D. Between the trimmed V and J ends, which lost 1 base and 0 bases, there was a span of 6 bases. In germline, CDR1 is GTSNPN, CDR2 SVGIG (reference sequence). This CDR3 comprises 13 residues. The CDR3 sequence is CAWSGLYQETQYF. CDR3 sequence (DNA): TGTGCCTGGAGTGGGCTGTACCAAGAGACCCAGTACTTC.

There are many counts of this clone. This chain links TRBV4-3 with TRBJ1-4; D unclear. In germline, CDR1 is LGHNA, CDR2 YSLEER. The CDR3 loop spans 13 amino acids. The germline V and J ends were trimmed by 1 base and 8 bases, with 8 bases remaining between them. This CDR3 reads CASSQGGKEKLFF. The CDR3 DNA sequence: TGCGCCAGCAGCCAAGGCGGAAAGGAAAAACTGTTTTTT.

Only a few counts were recorded for this clone. This sequence joins TRBV4-1 and TRBJ1-6; D remains unclear. Germline-derived CDR1 and CDR2 are MGHRA and YSYEKL. Trimming shortened V by 4 bases and J by 0 bases, and 10 bases separated the two germline ends. This CDR3 is 16 amino acids long. The CDR3 nucleotides read TGCGCCAGCAGCCCCGTAGGCCCCTCCTATAATTCACCCCTCCACTTT. Translation gives CASSPVGPSYNSPLHF.

This chain connects TRBV29-1 to TRBJ2-5; 8 bases line up with TRBD1. The CDR3 has 14 amino acids. The germline V gene has CDR1 SQVTM and CDR2 ANQGSEA. Unmatched junction bases numbered 11, after V lost 6 bases and J lost 5 bases. Here the CDR3 reads CSVVDTGGQETQYF. DNA of the CDR3: TGCAGCGTCGTAGATACAGGGGGTCAGGAGACCCAGTACTTC.

V and J are TRBV18 and TRBJ1-6; D might be TRBD1 (5 bases). Germline V gene data show CDR1 as KGHSH and CDR2 as LQKENI. The CDR3 covers 15 residues. Trimming shortened V by 2 bases and J by 6 bases, and 11 bases separated the two germline ends. CDR3 sequence: CASSPKPGLNSPLHF. CDR3 DNA: TGTGCCAGCTCACCAAAGCCGGGGCTTAATTCACCCCTCCACTTT.

The J gene is TRBJ2-2, the V gene TRBV2, with 11 bases fitting TRBD2. Germline-derived CDR1 and CDR2 are SNHLY and FYNNEI. CDR3 length: 15 amino acids. Unmatched junction bases numbered 1, after V lost 6 bases and J lost 1 base. Here the CDR3 reads CASSGTSGNTGELFF. DNA for the CDR3: TGTGCCAGCAGCGGGACTAGCGGGAACACCGGGGAGCTGTTTTTT.

The chain couples TRBV5-1 to TRBJ2-7; 7 nucleotides line up with TRBD1. Looked up from germline, CDR1 is SGHRS and CDR2 is YFSETQ. The CDR3 runs to 15 residues. Trimming at V came to 4 bases and at J to 0 bases, leaving 7 bases not matched to a gene. CDR3 in amino acids: CASSPITGVSYEQYF. DNA for the CDR3: TGCGCCAGCAGCCCAATAACAGGGGTCTCCTACGAGCAGTACTTC.

The V and J genes are TRBV30 and TRBJ1-6, with 7 bases identical to TRBD1. Losses at the gene ends were 3 bases for V and 5 bases for J; bases not matched to a gene: 7. The CDR3 covers 15 residues. The germline gives CDR1 GTSNPN, CDR2 SVGIG (reference sequence). CDR3 loop: CAWSRVDRNNSPLHF. In DNA form, the CDR3 reads TGTGCCTGGAGCCGCGTGGACAGGAATAATTCACCCCTCCACTTT.

There are a few counts of this clone. The chain has TRBV7-2 and TRBJ2-7, with D perhaps matching TRBD1 (5 bases). Trimming stripped 5 bases from V and 2 bases from J, with 13 bases between. This CDR3 has 14 residues. Germline V CDR1 and CDR2: SGHTA, FQGNSA. CDR3 protein: CASSRGARPYEQYF. As DNA, the CDR3 is TGTGCCAGCAGCCGTGGGGCCAGACCCTACGAGCAGTACTTC.

This clone appeared a few times. One end of the junction is discordant with germline, which a read error may explain. The chain couples TRBV14 to TRBJ1-2, with 7 bases fitting TRBD1. This CDR3 has 12 amino acids. Germline-derived CDR1 and CDR2 are SGHDN and FVKESK. As DNA, the CDR3 is TGTGCCAGCAGCTGGACGGGACAGCTCCTATACTTC. Translated, it gives CASSWTGQLLYF.

The rearrangement uses TRBV6-6 and TRBJ2-2, with D hard to call. The CDR3 has 12 residues. Per the germline V gene, CDR1 is MNHNY and CDR2 is SVGAGI (reference sequence). V was trimmed by 7 bases and J by 8 bases, leaving 11 bases between them. CDR3 sequence reads: CASTSHPGELFF. In DNA, the CDR3 is TGTGCCAGCACCTCCCATCCAGGGGAGCTGTTTTTT.

This clone showed up just a few times. This sequence joins TRBV10-3 and TRBJ2-1; 10 bases match TRBD1. Germline V CDR1 and CDR2: ENHRY, SYGVKD. Losses at the gene ends were 8 bases for V and 6 bases for J; bases not matched to a gene: 13. The CDR3 is made up of 16 amino acids. CDR3 region: CAISSGRTGGGNEQFF. The CDR3 bases are TGTGCCATCTCTTCAGGACGGACAGGGGGTGGCAATGAGCAGTTCTTC.

This clone was detected only once. The V gene is TRBV29-1, the J gene TRBJ2-7; maybe TRBD2 (5 bases). Per the germline V gene, CDR1 is SQVTM and CDR2 is ANQGSEA. Trimming removed 4 bases from V and 5 bases from J, with 15 bases in between. The CDR3 has 13 residues. The CDR3 sequence: CSVGPGLANEQYF. In DNA, the CDR3 is TGCAGCGTTGGGCCTGGGCTAGCTAACGAGCAGTACTTC.

The table lists this clone with a few counts. The chain recombines TRBV29-1 with TRBJ1-6; TRBD1 might be the D (6 bases). Per the germline V gene, CDR1 is SQVTM and CDR2 is ANQGSEA. The CDR3 spans 14 residues. Trimming left V 6 bases short and J 5 bases short, with 14 bases between. The CDR3 here is CSVPGGPNNSPLHF. In nucleotides, the CDR3 is TGCAGCGTGCCGGGGGGGCCGAATAATTCACCCCTCCACTTT. Together with reference TRBV29-1 and TRBJ1-6, the CDR3 gives the full variable domain: SAVISQKPSRDICQRGTSLTIQCQVDSQVTMMFWYRQQPGQSLTLIATANQGSEATYESGFVIDKFPISRPNLTFSTLTVSNMSPEDSSIYLCSVPGGPNNSPLHFGNGTRLTVT.